The 6 T cell receptor beta chains in this list originate from one sample, sequenced in a study of blood T cell repertoires in COVID-19. Repertoires were generated with immunoSEQ multiplex PCR, while TCRdb's copy carries only in-frame clones and drops some. The repertoire includes 40,000 to 55,000 clones, 88% of them detected once, and around a tenth sits in the top ten. Sequencing was done on a sample of peripheral blood. The source of these receptors is a man aged 50-60 years with active COVID-19.

Worth noting for this clone: Within the sample, other DNA sequences also encode this same CDR3. The chain is built from TRBV5-4 and TRBJ2-7; maybe TRBD1 (6 bases). This CDR3 spans 12 amino acids. Germline V gives CDR1 SGHNT, CDR2 YYREEE (reference sequence). Trimming took off 0 bases at V and 7 bases at J, with 8 bases between the two ends. Here the CDR3 DNA reads TGTGCCAGCAGCTTGGACAGGGATGAGCAGTACTTC. Protein sequence: CASSLDRDEQYF.

This rearrangement joins TRBV5-4 to TRBJ2-5, with TRBD1 matching 8 bases. The germline V gene encodes CDR1 SGHNT and CDR2 YYREEE (reference sequence). The CDR3 covers 15 residues. The V and J ends lost 3 bases and 5 bases, in that order; junction bases with no gene match: 9. CDR3 DNA sequence: TGTGCCAGCAGCTCCAGGGGGCGCGGAGTGGAGACCCAGTACTTC. This codes for CASSSRGRGVETQYF.

A few counts support this clone. The V gene is TRBV7-8, the J gene TRBJ1-1; 7 bases agree with TRBD1. Germline CDR1 SGHVS, CDR2 FQNEAQ. This CDR3 contains 15 residues. V was pared by 4 bases and J by 1 base, with 6 bases of the junction left unmatched. The CDR3 region is CASSSGGQTNTEAFF. In DNA, the CDR3 is TGTGCCAGCAGCTCTGGGGGACAGACGAACACTGAAGCTTTCTTT.

This chain links TRBV7-9 with TRBJ2-2, with D possibly being TRBD1 (6 bases). Trimming took off 5 bases at V and 0 bases at J, with 10 bases between the two ends. The CDR3 length is 15 residues. The germline V gene encodes CDR1 SEHNR and CDR2 FQNEAQ (reference sequence). The CDR3, as DNA: TGTGCCAGCAGCGTACAGGGAACGAACACCGGGGAGCTGTTTTTT. It yields the protein CASSVQGTNTGELFF.

The V and J genes are TRBV28 and TRBJ2-3, with 7 nucleotides matching TRBD2. CDR3 length: 14 residues. Losses at the gene ends were 6 bases for V and 4 bases for J; bases not matched to a gene: 7. The germline gives CDR1 MDHEN, CDR2 SYDVKM. The CDR3 here is CASSPIAGADTQYF. The DNA of the CDR3 is TGTGCCAGCAGCCCGATTGCGGGAGCAGATACGCAGTATTTT.

This chain connects TRBV2 to TRBJ1-2; tentatively, D is TRBD1 (6 bases). The CDR3 contains 12 residues. Germline V gives CDR1 SNHLY, CDR2 FYNNEI. V was clipped by 7 bases and J by 8 bases, with 14 bases between them. CDR3 in amino acids: CASTGGGWGYTF. CDR3 bases: TGTGCCAGCACGGGTGGGGGCTGGGGCTACACCTTC.